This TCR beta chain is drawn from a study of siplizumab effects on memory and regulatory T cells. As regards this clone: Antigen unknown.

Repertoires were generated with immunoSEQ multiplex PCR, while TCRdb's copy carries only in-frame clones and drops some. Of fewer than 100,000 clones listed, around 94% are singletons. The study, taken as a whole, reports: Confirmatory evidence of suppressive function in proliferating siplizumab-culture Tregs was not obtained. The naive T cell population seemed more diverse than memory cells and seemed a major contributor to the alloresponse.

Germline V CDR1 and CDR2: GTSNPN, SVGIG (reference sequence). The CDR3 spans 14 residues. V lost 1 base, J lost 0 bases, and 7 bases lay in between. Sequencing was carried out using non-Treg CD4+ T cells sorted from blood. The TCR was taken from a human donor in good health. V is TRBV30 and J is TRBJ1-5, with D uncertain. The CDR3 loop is CAWSGAHSNQPQHF. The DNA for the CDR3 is TGTGCCTGGAGTGGGGCCCATAGCAATCAGCCCCAGCATTTT.